What follows is one TCR beta chain and its context. The CDR3 runs to 15 residues. The J segment lost 1 base and the V segment lost 4 bases, leaving 5 bases of the junction unmatched. From germline, CDR1 is ENHRY and CDR2 SYGVKD. Loaded into unsorted PBMC replicate PCRs was about 300 ng DNA, 30,000 or so T cell genomes. Repertoires were generated with immunoSEQ multiplex PCR, while TCRdb's copy carries only in-frame clones and drops some. Among hundreds of thousands of clones listed, more than 75% were seen once. This specimen comes from a study of shared clonotypes between healthy human individuals. There were no recent acute infections or vaccinations among the donors, who were healthy HIV-negative adults. Donors, without exception, were Caucasian adults residing in Nashville, Tennessee.

The clonotype comes from a woman between 40 and 50 years old in good health. Some clones in this sample may be carry-over from other donors' samples. The chain couples TRBV10-3 to TRBJ1-2, with TRBD1 matching over 8 bases. The sequencing input was PBMCs. CDR3 loop: CAISANRGGNYGYTF. CDR3 nucleotide sequence: TGTGCCATCAGTGCGAACAGGGGGGGTAACTATGGCTACACCTTC.